The entry below describes one TCR beta chain. Its antigen is still unknown. No base qualities exist here, and no much larger clone lies one base off it. This record comes from a study of Ad26.COV2.S vaccination and SARS-CoV-2 variants (dated by TCRdb to the early 2020s). Describing the broader study: Donors in the vaccine arm were drawn from COV1001, a multicentre, randomized, double-blind, placebo-controlled phase I-IIa trial testing Ad26.COV2.S in healthy adults. Trial participants were randomized into five groups of five: low-dose or high-dose Ad26.COV2.S given once or twice, or placebo on both occasions. A total of roughly 32 samples were included in the TCR-sequenced set, comprising 19 Ad26.COV2.S vaccine recipients, 5 placebo recipients and 8 SARS-CoV-2 convalescent individuals. TCRbeta repertoire sequencing was used to assess the specificity and breadth of SARS-CoV-2-reactive T cell receptors after Ad26.COV2.S vaccination. Dosing of Ad26.COV2.S was intramuscular, at either 5x10^10 or 1x10^11 viral particles, delivered as one shot or as two shots spaced 56 days apart. Investigators remained blinded to trial group allocation during experiments and outcome assessment. The study at large found these results: Higher spike-specific TCR breadth was observed in Ad26.COV2.S recipients than in placebo recipients (P = 0.0014). After vaccination, substantial breadth of spike-specific CD8+ and CD4+ T cell responses was reported. Comparing responses between vaccine doses or regimens was not something the study was powered to do. Non-spike TCR breadth was comparable between vaccine and placebo recipients, consistent with the vaccine containing only spike. It was noted by the authors that total T cell responses may have been underestimated by the TCR breadth and depth analyses.

The CDR3 starts with the cysteine, ends with the phenylalanine, and has 13 residues. Only the CDR3 region is kept as DNA, spanning 39 bases read in frame from base 1. A distance of 9 bases separates the germline ends of V and J, which lose 6 bases and 4 bases respectively. The germline V gene (reference sequence) provides CDR1 LNHDA and CDR2 SQIVND. The treatment or condition label on this specimen signifies: around 19 received Ad26.COV2.S at low or high dose, single or two shots; several received placebo; per-sample allocation not given. Repertoires of vaccine and placebo recipients were sequenced from samples collected on day 63 after the first injection. Between 29 July and 7 August 2020, Cohort 1b enrolled approximately 26 adults aged 18-55 years at one site in Boston, USA. Ad26.COV2.S consisted of a replication-incompetent adenovirus type 26 vector by which a prefusion-stabilized SARS-CoV-2 spike protein from the original Wuhan strain was expressed.

The immunoSEQ Assay was the method used to sequence TCRbeta CDR3 regions. After extraction, genomic DNA underwent amplification by bias-controlled multiplex PCR, followed by high-throughput sequencing. Turning to the authors' computational methods: To quantify the absolute abundance of every unique TCRbeta CDR3 region, sequences were collapsed and filtered. T cell fraction was estimated by normalization of TCRbeta template counts to usable DNA, with usable DNA being measured through amplification of reference genes present in all nucleated cells. Repertoire TCRs were annotated as SARS-CoV-2-specific when V gene, CDR3 amino acid sequence and J gene were exactly matched to a known reactive TCR set. The reference SARS-CoV-2 TCR set came from MIRA and was filtered for enrichment in COVID-19-positive ImmuneCODE repertoires, removing public or cross-reactive TCRs. Using the MIRA antigens, annotated TCRs were further analysed by specific ORF or by position within an ORF. Depth was the summed frequency of annotated unique rearrangements, while breadth was defined as annotated unique rearrangements over total unique productive rearrangements. Two-sided Wilcoxon rank-sum tests were applied when comparing TCR breadth between groups. The table comes from immuneACCESS by way of TCRdb, which keeps in-frame sequences with V and J called. Part of the clones is missing from these tables; in studies checked, under half for an unresolved V gene and the rest for unknown reasons. V, J and clone size were drawn from that table, and D and trimming were deduced from the DNA. The sample profile shows some 420,000 clones; around 87% of them were found once. The ten largest clones add up to about 3.6% of the sample.

The chain is made from TRBV19 and TRBJ2-2, with TRBD2 tentatively as D gene (5 bases match). The receptor was isolated from a person aged 18-60 years who received the Ad26.COV2.S COVID-19 vaccine or a placebo. Sample: peripheral blood, taken in a trial of Ad26.COV2.S vaccine versus placebo. The CDR3 is CASRSRGTGELFF. In nucleotides, the sequence is TGTGCCAGTAGGTCCCGGGGCACCGGGGAGCTGTTTTTT.